The following is a T cell receptor (beta chain) sequence with its context. In germline, CDR1 is SGHTA, CDR2 FQGTGA. The junction had 16 bases not matched to a gene; V was cut back by 4 bases and J by 6 bases. The CDR3 loop spans 18 amino acids. These data come from a study of shared clonotypes between healthy human individuals. Study-level background: For every donor, three CD4 naive, three CD4 memory, two CD8 naive and one CD8 memory plates were used.

CD45RA+ naive and CD45RA-negative memory subsets were separated from CD4+ cells. Libraries were prepared by immunoSEQ multiplex PCR; TCRdb keeps only in-frame clonotypes and omits some of them. The data contain roughly 2.2 million clones, over 90% of them seen just once; the ten biggest clones take up 0.3% to 0.4%. The chain joins TRBV7-3 to TRBJ2-1; TRBD2 aligns across 9 bases. This clonotype was sampled from a man between 18 and 29 years old in good health. Some clones in this sample may be carry-over from other donors' samples. Sequenced: naive CD4+ T cells from PBMCs. Subset specified: CD45RA+ positively selected. As DNA, the CDR3 is TGTGCCAGCAGCTCCCACGACGCGGGAGGGCCTAAGGGCAATGAGCAGTTCTTC. Amino acid sequence: CASSSHDAGGPKGNEQFF.